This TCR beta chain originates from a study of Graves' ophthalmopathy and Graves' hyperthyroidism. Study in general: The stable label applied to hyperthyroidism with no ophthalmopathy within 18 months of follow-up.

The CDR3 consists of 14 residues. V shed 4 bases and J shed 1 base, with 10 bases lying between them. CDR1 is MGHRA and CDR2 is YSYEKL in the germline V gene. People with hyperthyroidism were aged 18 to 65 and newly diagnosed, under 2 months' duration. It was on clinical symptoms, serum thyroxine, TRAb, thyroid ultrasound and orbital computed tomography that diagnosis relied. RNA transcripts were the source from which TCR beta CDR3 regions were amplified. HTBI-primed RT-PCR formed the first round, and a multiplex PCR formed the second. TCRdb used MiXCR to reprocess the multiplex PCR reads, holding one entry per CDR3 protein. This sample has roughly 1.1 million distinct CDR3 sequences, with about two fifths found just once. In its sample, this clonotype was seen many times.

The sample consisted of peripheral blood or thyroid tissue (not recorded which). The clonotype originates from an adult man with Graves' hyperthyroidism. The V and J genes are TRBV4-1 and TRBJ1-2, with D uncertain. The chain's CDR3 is CASSPPAVNYGYTF. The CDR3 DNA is TGCGCCAGCAGCCCTCCGGCAGTTAACTATGGCTACACCTTC.